This T cell receptor (beta chain) was recovered during a study of T cells after yellow fever vaccination. Study-wide results and caveats: Relatively few clonotypes were ones that appeared in both CD4 and CD8 compartments.

Germline values: CDR1 MNHEY, CDR2 SVGAGI. The CDR3 runs to 12 residues. V was pared by 4 bases and J by 7 bases, with 11 bases between. A 5'RACE template-switching step, the method used to make TCR cDNA, added a universal primer site and UMIs. TCRdb used MiXCR to reprocess the 5' RACE reads, holding one entry per CDR3 protein. In the table there are some 560,000 distinct CDR3 sequences, less than 20% of which are singletons. To note about this clonotype: Its matching antigen is unknown.

This receptor was taken from a man aged 18 to 30 who received the YFV17D yellow fever vaccine. The chain links TRBV6-5 to TRBJ2-7, with D unresolved. This specimen consisted of PBMCs, obtained less than 6 days after the first yellow fever vaccination. CDR3 loop: CASSSTDLEQYF. The CDR3 DNA reads as TGTGCCAGCAGTTCGACGGATTTGGAGCAGTACTTC.